What follows is one TCR beta chain and its context. Its antigen is undetermined. In total, each donor contributed a single heparinised blood draw that averaged around 120 mL. Sequenced material consisted of expressed TCRB transcripts (all of the isolated RNA was reverse transcribed). Measured with immunoSEQ multiplex PCR; TCRdb has only the in-frame clones, and not every one. Among about 41,000 clones listed, about 66% were seen once. Trimming at V came to 0 bases and at J to 4 bases, leaving 1 base not matched to a gene. CDR1 and CDR2 (germline): SGDLS, YYNGEE. The CDR3 spans 14 residues. The data originate from a study of beta chain features in type 1 diabetes. The wider study: Taken together, all samples contributed roughly 100 million examined sorted cells.

Study-wide points: The study found that naive, central memory and Treg TCRB repertoires appeared more similar in patients than in healthy donors. A pattern of fewer insertions and more deletions at VDJ junctions was seen in type 1 diabetes patients. Moderately but significantly shorter TCRB CDR3s were found in Type 1 diabetes patients in all four CD4+ subsets.

Sample: Tregs from blood. The genes are TRBV9 and TRBJ2-3; TRBD2 agrees at 8 bases. The receptor comes from a man aged 30-40 years with type 1 diabetes. Some clones in this sample may be carry-over from other donors' samples. Here the CDR3 DNA reads TGTGCCAGCAGCGTAGACGGGAGGGCAGATACGCAGTATTTT. This encodes CASSVDGRADTQYF.